What follows are 31 T cell receptor beta chains derived from one specimen sequenced in a study of shared clonotypes between healthy human individuals. The data were produced by immunoSEQ multiplex PCR, yet TCRdb's version contains in-frame clones alone and is incomplete. The sample lists some 2.1 million clones, 85% to 95% occurring once. Sample: naive CD4+ T cells sorted from blood. As for subset: CD45RA+ positively selected. These receptors came from a man aged 18 to 30 in good health.

The CDR3 reads CASSQDQAFGNTIYF. Here the CDR3 DNA reads TGCGCCAGCAGCCAAGATCAGGCTTTTGGAAACACCATATATTTT. V is TRBV4-3 and J is TRBJ1-3, with unresolved D. Germline lookup yields CDR1 LGHNA and CDR2 YSLEER. The CDR3 length is 15 residues. The V end lost 0 bases, the J end lost 3 bases, and 9 bases lay between the germline ends.

The chain combines TRBV19 with TRBJ1-6; a possible D gene is TRBD1 (5 bases). Trimming pared 10 bases from V and 6 bases from J, leaving 16 bases between. CDR3 size: 14 residues. CDR1 is LNHDA and CDR2 is SQIVND in the germline V gene (reference sequence). In DNA, the CDR3 is TGTGCCACGTCATGGGCGGGGGGTAATTCACCCCTCCACTTT. This gives the protein CATSWAGGNSPLHF.

This rearrangement joins TRBV2 to TRBJ1-1, with no clear D. The CDR3 is 13 residues long. Deletions cut 6 bases from V and 1 base from J, with 9 bases between. Germline V gives CDR1 SNHLY, CDR2 FYNNEI. The CDR3 region has the DNA TGTGCCAGCAGCAGTTTGCAGAACACTGAAGCTTTCTTT. It yields the protein CASSSLQNTEAFF.

A remark on this clone: The same CDR3 can be traced to other DNA sequences in this sample. This chain uses TRBV6-5 with TRBJ1-4; maybe TRBD1 (5 bases). The CDR3 is made up of 15 amino acids. Trimming stripped 0 bases from V and 7 bases from J, with 12 bases between. CDR1 and CDR2 from the germline V gene are MNHEY and SVGAGI. This CDR3 is CASSYSSRGGEKLFF. The CDR3 DNA reads as TGTGCCAGCAGTTACTCGAGTAGGGGAGGTGAAAAACTGTTTTTT.

CDR3: CASSRRGSGPTEAFF. The CDR3 DNA reads as TGTGCCAGCAGTAGGCGCGGGAGCGGACCCACTGAAGCTTTCTTT. The V and J genes are TRBV6-6 and TRBJ1-1; D remains ambiguous. V shed 5 bases and J shed 4 bases, with 17 bases lying between them. The CDR3 covers 15 residues. Germline V gene sequence: CDR1 MNHNY, CDR2 SVGAGI (reference sequence).

CDR3 sequence (DNA): TGCGCCAGCAGCTTTCAGGCGGGAGGGGTGTACGAGCAGTACTTC. Its translation: CASSFQAGGVYEQYF. The J gene is TRBJ2-7, the V gene TRBV5-1, with 9 bases identical to TRBD2. The germline V gene has CDR1 SGHRS and CDR2 YFSETQ. Trimming at V came to 2 bases and at J to 4 bases, leaving 7 bases not matched to a gene. The CDR3 extends over 15 amino acids. Drawing the rest from reference TRBV5-1 and TRBJ2-7, the complete variable domain is KAGVTQTPRYLIKTRGQQVTLSCSPISGHRSVSWYQQTPGQGLQFLFEYFSETQRNKGNFPGRFSGRQFSNSRSEMNVSTLELGDSALYLCASSFQAGGVYEQYFGPGTRLTVT.

J is TRBJ2-5 and V is TRBV2, with unresolved D. Trimming took 4 bases from V and 3 from J, leaving 12 bases between them. The CDR3 has 14 residues. Germline CDR1 reads SNHLY; CDR2 reads FYNNEI. This chain's CDR3 is CASSASQPKETQYF. The CDR3 bases are TGTGCCAGCAGTGCAAGTCAGCCAAAAGAGACCCAGTACTTC. The variable domain in full, with the rest retrieved from reference TRBV2 and TRBJ2-5, is EPEVTQTPSHQVTQMGQEVILRCVPISNHLYFYWYRQILGQKVEFLVSFYNNEISEKSEIFDDQFSVERPDGSNFTLKIRSTKLEDSAMYFCASSASQPKETQYFGPGTRLLVL.

V gene TRBV10-3 combines with J gene TRBJ2-1; 9 bases align to TRBD1. This CDR3 contains 16 residues. Germline values: CDR1 ENHRY, CDR2 SYGVKD. Trimming took 0 bases from V and 9 from J; bases not matched to a gene: 9. The CDR3 reads CAISESSTGGGSEQFF. The CDR3 nucleotides read TGTGCCATCAGTGAGTCATCAACAGGGGGCGGGAGTGAGCAGTTCTTC.

V gene TRBV6-5 combines with J gene TRBJ1-2; D is unresolved. CDR3 length: 12 residues. Trimming left V 6 bases short and J 8 bases short, with 13 bases between. The germline CDR1 and CDR2 sequences are MNHEY and SVGAGI. DNA for the CDR3: TGTGCCAGCAGCTCGTTACTACGGGGCTACACCTTC. Its translation is CASSSLLRGYTF.

In its sample, this clone was seen once. The rearrangement joins TRBV25-1 to TRBJ2-2; perhaps TRBD1 as D (5 bases). V lost 2 bases, J lost 1 base, and 8 bases lay in between. CDR3 size: 15 residues. Germline-derived CDR1 and CDR2 are MGHDK and SYGVNS. The DNA for the CDR3 is TGTGCCAGCAGTGAAAGAAGGGGGAACACCGGGGAGCTGTTTTTT. Protein sequence: CASSERRGNTGELFF.

This clone has just a few counts. Other DNA sequences from this sample encode an identical CDR3 as well. The chain carries TRBV5-1 and TRBJ2-2; D gene unclear. Germline loops: CDR1 SGHRS, CDR2 YFSETQ. V lost 4 bases to trimming and J lost 3 bases, with 4 bases between them. CDR3 length equals 12 residues. The CDR3 DNA is TGCGCCAGCAGCCCTTACACCGGGGAGCTGTTTTTT. It encodes CASSPYTGELFF.

This rearrangement joins TRBV15 to TRBJ1-1, with TRBD1 matching over 7 bases. CDR3 size: 15 residues. From germline, CDR1 is LNHNV and CDR2 YYDKDF (reference sequence). Trimming removed 1 base from V and 2 bases from J; junction bases left unmatched: 4. This CDR3 is CATSRGDSLNTEAFF. In nucleotides, the CDR3 is TGTGCCACCAGCAGAGGGGACAGCCTAAACACTGAAGCTTTCTTT.

The chain employs TRBV5-1 and TRBJ1-1; 10 bases fit TRBD1. The germline gives CDR1 SGHRS, CDR2 YFSETQ. Unmatched junction bases numbered 6, after V lost 3 bases and J lost 1 base. This CDR3 is 16 amino acids long. CDR3 coding DNA: TGCGCCAGCAGCTCCGGGACAGGGGTTAAGAACACTGAAGCTTTCTTT. Amino acids: CASSSGTGVKNTEAFF. The entire variable domain, with the rest obtained from reference TRBV5-1 and TRBJ1-1, is as follows: KAGVTQTPRYLIKTRGQQVTLSCSPISGHRSVSWYQQTPGQGLQFLFEYFSETQRNKGNFPGRFSGRQFSNSRSEMNVSTLELGDSALYLCASSSGTGVKNTEAFFGQGTRLTVV.

This clone was picked up a small number of times. This sequence joins TRBV29-1 and TRBJ1-2; D is perhaps TRBD1 (5 bases). V was trimmed by 4 bases and J by 4 bases, leaving 13 bases between them. In germline, CDR1 is SQVTM, CDR2 ANQGSEA. There are 13 residues in the CDR3. As DNA, the CDR3 is TGCAGCGTTGGGACCGGGACTGCCTATGGCTACACCTTC. Amino acids: CSVGTGTAYGYTF.

This clone was picked up one time. CDR3 protein: CASSPLALAKNIQYF. The CDR3 nucleotides are TGTGCCAGCAGCCCCCTAGCTCTAGCCAAAAACATTCAGTACTTC. This chain uses TRBV7-2 with TRBJ2-4; a possible D gene is TRBD2 (5 bases). V was shortened by 5 bases and J by 0 bases, with 11 bases between the two germline ends. CDR3 length equals 15 residues. The germline V gene has CDR1 SGHTA and CDR2 FQGNSA. Variable domain in full (rest from reference TRBV7-2 and TRBJ2-4): GAGVSQSPSNKVTEKGKDVELRCDPISGHTALYWYRQSLGQGLEFLIYFQGNSAPDKSGLPSDRFSAERTGGSVSTLTIQRTQQEDSAVYLCASSPLALAKNIQYFGAGTRLSVL.

The CDR3 region is CASSGSQEWEQYF. CDR3 DNA: TGTGCCAGCAGTGGGTCCCAGGAGTGGGAGCAGTACTTC. The chain joins TRBV25-1 to TRBJ2-7; no reliable D call. The CDR3 runs 13 residues. V was trimmed by 4 bases and J by 7 bases, leaving 14 bases between them. CDR1 and CDR2 (germline): MGHDK, SYGVNS.

This clone has only one observation. This chain uses TRBV6-1 with TRBJ1-1; no reliable D call. Per germline, CDR1 MNHNS and CDR2 SASEGT. The CDR3 totals 14 residues. Trimming left V 7 bases short and J 1 base short, with 13 bases between. The CDR3 bases are TGTGCCAGCACCCCGGGGTCTCGGAACACTGAAGCTTTCTTT. Its translation is CASTPGSRNTEAFF.

The J gene is TRBJ2-2, the V gene TRBV5-4, with 7 nucleotides matching TRBD2. The trim removed 6 bases at V and 2 bases at J, leaving 7 bases unmatched. Germline CDR1 SGHNT, CDR2 YYREEE (reference sequence). The CDR3 sequence is 15 residues long. In DNA form, the CDR3 reads TGTGCCAGCACCACTGGGGGGGTAAACACCGGGGAGCTGTTTTTT. Its translation is CASTTGGVNTGELFF.

With regard to this clone: The same CDR3 also results from other DNA sequences found in this sample. The chain is built from TRBV11-2 and TRBJ1-1; D not certain. The germline V gene has CDR1 SGHAT and CDR2 FQNNGV. The CDR3 totals 13 residues. Trimming cost V 5 bases and J 1 base, with 8 bases left between them. The DNA of the CDR3 is TGTGCCAGCAGCAGGCAGGAGAACACTGAAGCTTTCTTT. It translates to CASSRQENTEAFF.

This clone was observed a single time. This sequence joins TRBV29-1 and TRBJ2-3; 7 nucleotides align to TRBD2. The CDR3 consists of 15 residues. The V gene end was trimmed by 3 bases and the J gene end by 5 bases; junction bases not matched to a gene: 11. Germline V gives CDR1 SQVTM, CDR2 ANQGSEA. The CDR3 DNA reads as TGCAGCGTTGATGCGCGGGAGTGGTATGGAGATACGCAGTATTTT. Protein: CSVDAREWYGDTQYF.

The chain is built from TRBV5-4 and TRBJ2-5; 8 positions agree with TRBD2. With V trimmed by 0 bases and J by 2 bases, 3 bases remained unmatched. The CDR3 contains 15 residues. CDR1 is SGHNT and CDR2 is YYREEE in the germline V gene (reference sequence). CDR3 DNA sequence: TGTGCCAGCAGCTTGGTCAGCGGGGGACAAGAGACCCAGTACTTC. It encodes CASSLVSGGQETQYF. Full variable domain (missing parts from reference TRBV5-4 and TRBJ2-5): ETGVTQSPTHLIKTRGQQVTLRCSSQSGHNTVSWYQQALGQGPQFIFQYYREEENGRGNFPPRFSGLQFPNYSSELNVNALELDDSALYLCASSLVSGGQETQYFGPGTRLLVL.

This CDR3 reads CSIRVPYEQYF. In DNA, the CDR3 is TGCAGCATAAGAGTCCCCTACGAGCAGTACTTC. J is TRBJ2-7 and V is TRBV29-1; D is uncertain. The germline gives CDR1 SQVTM, CDR2 ANQGSEA. The CDR3 has 11 residues. The ends were cut back, 8 bases at V and 2 bases at J, with 10 bases in the middle.

As DNA, the CDR3 is TGTGCCAGCAGCCCGCCGGGGACTAGCGCCTATACGCAGTATTTT. This encodes CASSPPGTSAYTQYF. The chain recombines TRBV7-8 with TRBJ2-3; 10 bases are shared with TRBD2. J lost 7 bases, V lost 5 bases, and 9 bases had no gene match. Germline values: CDR1 SGHVS, CDR2 FQNEAQ. The length of the CDR3 is 15 residues.

The genes are TRBV27 and TRBJ2-6; D gene unclear. Trimming left V 1 base short and J 0 bases short, with 10 bases between. CDR1 MNHEY and CDR2 SMNVEV come from the germline V gene (reference sequence). This CDR3 comprises 17 residues. The CDR3: CASSLLPATSGANVLTF. CDR3 sequence (DNA): TGTGCCAGCAGTTTATTGCCGGCCACCTCTGGGGCCAACGTCCTGACTTTC.

This chain uses TRBV6-1 with TRBJ1-5; TRBD1 matches at 8 bases. V shed 4 bases, J shed 7 bases, and the junction held 6 bases outside the gene matches. The CDR3 covers 14 residues. In germline, CDR1 is MNHNS, CDR2 SASEGT. The CDR3 here is CASSASGQGQPQHF. The CDR3 region has the DNA TGTGCCAGCAGTGCTTCCGGACAGGGACAGCCCCAGCATTTT.

DNA for the CDR3: TGTGCCAGCAGTCCGGACAGGTTCGGGGGCTACACCTTC. It codes for CASSPDRFGGYTF. The chain recombines TRBV27 with TRBJ1-2, with 7 positions matching TRBD1. This CDR3 region has 13 residues. From germline, CDR1 is MNHEY and CDR2 SMNVEV (reference sequence). V lost 5 bases to trimming and J lost 8 bases; unmatched junction nucleotides: 8.

In the case of this clone: The same CDR3 arises from other DNA sequences in this sample as well. The rearrangement links TRBV6-4 to TRBJ2-3; TRBD2 matches at 7 bases. After removal of 5 bases from V and 3 bases from J, the junction contained 5 bases not matched to a gene. Germline V gene data show CDR1 as MRHNA and CDR2 as SNTAGT. The CDR3 extends over 14 amino acids. The CDR3 here is CASSPSGTTDTQYF. CDR3 bases: TGTGCCAGCAGTCCTAGCGGAACTACAGATACGCAGTATTTT.

This chain joins TRBV2 and TRBJ1-3; TRBD1 agrees at 9 bases. The germline V gene encodes CDR1 SNHLY and CDR2 FYNNEI. This CDR3 contains 16 residues. V lost 5 bases, J lost 0 bases, and 5 bases stayed unmatched. CDR3 DNA sequence: TGTGCCAGCAGTAGGGACAGGGTTTCCTCTGGAAACACCATATATTTT. It encodes CASSRDRVSSGNTIYF.

This chain links TRBV2 with TRBJ2-3; TRBD2 is a possible D gene (6 bases). V gave up 6 bases and J gave up 2 bases, with 15 bases separating them. Germline CDR1 SNHLY, CDR2 FYNNEI. The CDR3 sequence is 15 residues long. CDR3 sequence (DNA): TGTGCCAGCAGGGTCCGGGACTCCTCCACAGATACGCAGTATTTT. Protein sequence: CASRVRDSSTDTQYF.

This clone appeared once. V and J are TRBV2 and TRBJ2-1; D might be TRBD1 (5 bases). Trimming removed 3 bases from V and 9 bases from J, with 9 bases in between. The CDR3 contains 12 residues. Germline lookup yields CDR1 SNHLY and CDR2 FYNNEI. CDR3 nucleotides: TGTGCCAGCAGTGAGGACACGGCTGAGCAGTTCTTC. As protein: CASSEDTAEQFF.

CDR3 bases: TGTGCCAGCAGCTTAGACGCGGGGGAGAAGGCTTTCTTT. As protein: CASSLDAGEKAFF. This sequence joins TRBV7-9 and TRBJ1-1; tentatively, D is TRBD1 (5 bases). The V gene's germline CDR1 is SEHNR and CDR2 FQNEAQ (reference sequence). This CDR3 spans 13 amino acids. With 1 base removed from V and 11 bases from J, the gap between germline ends came to 14 bases.